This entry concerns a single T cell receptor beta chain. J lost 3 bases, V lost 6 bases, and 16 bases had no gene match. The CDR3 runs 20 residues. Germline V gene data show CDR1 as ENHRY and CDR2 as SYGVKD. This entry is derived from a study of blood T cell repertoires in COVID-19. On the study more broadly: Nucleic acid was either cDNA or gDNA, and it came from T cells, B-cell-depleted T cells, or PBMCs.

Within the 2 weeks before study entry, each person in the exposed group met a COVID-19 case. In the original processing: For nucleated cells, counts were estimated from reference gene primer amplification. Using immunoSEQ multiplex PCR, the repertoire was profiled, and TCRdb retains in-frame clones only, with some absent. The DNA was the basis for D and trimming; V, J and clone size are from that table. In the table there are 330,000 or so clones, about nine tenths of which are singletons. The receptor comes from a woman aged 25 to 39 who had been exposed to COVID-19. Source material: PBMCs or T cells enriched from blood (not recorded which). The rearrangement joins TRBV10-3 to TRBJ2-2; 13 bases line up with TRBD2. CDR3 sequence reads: CAIRPPRLAGGPRDTGELFF. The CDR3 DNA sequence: TGTGCCATCAGACCCCCTCGACTAGCGGGAGGACCTAGAGACACCGGGGAGCTGTTTTTT.